The entry below describes one TCR beta chain. The source of the sample is a study of blood T cell repertoires in COVID-19. The protocol was immunoSEQ multiplex PCR, while the TCRdb copy is restricted to in-frame clones and leaves out a portion. This table holds roughly 56,000 clones, about 91% found once. The V gene lost 3 bases and the J gene lost 8 bases, with 10 bases spanning the gap. CDR1 is WSHSY and CDR2 is SAAADI in the germline V gene. This CDR3 comprises 12 residues. J is TRBJ1-2 and V is TRBV10-2; possibly TRBD1 for D (6 bases). This TCR derives from a man in his forties or fifties with active COVID-19. Sequencing was done on a sample of peripheral blood. The CDR3 nucleotides read TGCGCCAGCAGTGAACTAGGGGGAGGCTACACCTTC. It yields the protein CASSELGGGYTF.